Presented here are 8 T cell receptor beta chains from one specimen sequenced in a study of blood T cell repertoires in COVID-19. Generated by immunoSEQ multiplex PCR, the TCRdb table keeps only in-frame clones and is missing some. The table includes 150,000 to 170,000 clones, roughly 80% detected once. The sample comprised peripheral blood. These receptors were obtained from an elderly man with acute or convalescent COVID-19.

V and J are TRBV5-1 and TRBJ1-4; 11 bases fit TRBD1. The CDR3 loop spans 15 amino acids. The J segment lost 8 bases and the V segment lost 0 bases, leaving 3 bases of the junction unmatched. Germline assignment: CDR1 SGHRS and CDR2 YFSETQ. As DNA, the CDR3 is TGCGCCAGCAGCTTGGGCGGGACAGGGGGAGAAAAACTGTTTTTT. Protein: CASSLGGTGGEKLFF.

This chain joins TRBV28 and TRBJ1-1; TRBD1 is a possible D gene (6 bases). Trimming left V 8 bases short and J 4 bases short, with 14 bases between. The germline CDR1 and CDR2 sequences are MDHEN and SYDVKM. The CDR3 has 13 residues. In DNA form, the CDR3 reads TGTGCCAGCGGATTAAACAGGGTCACTGAAGCTTTCTTT. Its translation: CASGLNRVTEAFF.

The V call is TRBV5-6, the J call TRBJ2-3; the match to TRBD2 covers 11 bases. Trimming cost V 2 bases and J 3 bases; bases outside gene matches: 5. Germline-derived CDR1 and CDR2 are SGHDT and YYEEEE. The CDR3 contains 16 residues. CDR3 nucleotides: TGTGCCAGCAGCTTCTTTAGCGGGGGGGCGACAGATACGCAGTATTTT. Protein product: CASSFFSGGATDTQYF. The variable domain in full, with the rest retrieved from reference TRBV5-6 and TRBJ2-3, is DAGVTQSPTHLIKTRGQQVTLRCSPKSGHDTVSWYQQALGQGPQFIFQYYEEEERQRGNFPDRFSGHQFPNYSSELNVNALLLGDSALYLCASSFFSGGATDTQYFGPGTRLTVL.

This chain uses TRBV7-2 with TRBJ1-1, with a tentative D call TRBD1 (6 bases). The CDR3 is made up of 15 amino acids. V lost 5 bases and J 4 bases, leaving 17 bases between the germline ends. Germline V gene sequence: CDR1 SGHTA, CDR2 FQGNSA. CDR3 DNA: TGTGCCAGCAGCGCTACAGGGAACTGGGGCACTGAAGCTTTCTTT. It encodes CASSATGNWGTEAFF.

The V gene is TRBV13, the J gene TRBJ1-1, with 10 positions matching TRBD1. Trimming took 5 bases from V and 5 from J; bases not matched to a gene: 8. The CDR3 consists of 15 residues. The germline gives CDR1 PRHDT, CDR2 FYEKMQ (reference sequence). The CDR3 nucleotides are TGTGCCAGCAGCGACAGGGGGCTAGGGGGGACTGAAGCTTTCTTT. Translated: CASSDRGLGGTEAFF.

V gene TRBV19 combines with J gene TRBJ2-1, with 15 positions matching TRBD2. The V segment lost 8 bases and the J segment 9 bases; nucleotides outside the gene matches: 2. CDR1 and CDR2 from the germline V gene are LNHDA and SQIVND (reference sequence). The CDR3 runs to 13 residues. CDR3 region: CASGTSGGIEQFF. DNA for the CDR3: TGTGCCAGTGGGACTAGCGGGGGGATTGAGCAGTTCTTC.

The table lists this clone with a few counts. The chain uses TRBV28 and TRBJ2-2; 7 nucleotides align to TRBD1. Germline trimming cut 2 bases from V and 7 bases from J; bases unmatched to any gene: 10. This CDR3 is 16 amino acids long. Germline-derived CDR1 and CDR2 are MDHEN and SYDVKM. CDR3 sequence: CASSLPGQLLSGELFF. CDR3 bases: TGTGCCAGCAGTTTACCGGGACAGCTCCTTAGCGGGGAGCTGTTTTTT.

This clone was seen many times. The CDR3: CAISVGTGANEKLFF. CDR3 DNA: TGTGCCATCAGTGTCGGAACAGGGGCTAATGAAAAACTGTTTTTT. The genes are TRBV10-3 and TRBJ1-4; TRBD1 agrees at 7 bases. The CDR3 is 15 amino acids. In germline, CDR1 is ENHRY, CDR2 SYGVKD. The V gene end was trimmed by 4 bases and the J gene end by 3 bases; junction bases not matched to a gene: 5.